This entry concerns a single TCR beta chain. The germline V and J ends were trimmed by 4 bases and 9 bases, with 10 bases remaining between them. The CDR3 is 12 amino acids. Germline assignment: CDR1 MNHEY and CDR2 SMNVEV (reference sequence). The record originates from a study of blood T cells in healthy people across ages. A sample-barcoded 5' primer and a J-beta primer mix were used in a second PCR of roughly 6 to 11 cycles. TCRdb re-called the 5' RACE reads through MiXCR, storing one row per CDR3 protein. Of 920,000 or so distinct CDR3 sequences detected, under 45% appear once; the ten largest clones hold 15% to 20%.

This receptor was taken from an older woman in good health. The chain has TRBV27 and TRBJ2-1; D ambiguous. Specimen: blood. DNA for the CDR3: TGTGCCAGCAGTTCCCAGTGGGCTGAGCAGTTCTTC. Protein sequence: CASSSQWAEQFF.